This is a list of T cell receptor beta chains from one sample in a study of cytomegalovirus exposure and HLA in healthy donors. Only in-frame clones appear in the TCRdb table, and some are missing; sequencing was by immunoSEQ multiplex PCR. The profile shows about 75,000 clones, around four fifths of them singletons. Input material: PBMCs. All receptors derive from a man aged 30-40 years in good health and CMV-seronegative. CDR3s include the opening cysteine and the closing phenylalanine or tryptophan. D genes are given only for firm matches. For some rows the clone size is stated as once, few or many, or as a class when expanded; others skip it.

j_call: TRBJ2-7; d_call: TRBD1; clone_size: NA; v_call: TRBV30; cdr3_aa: CAWSVYMRTGTYEQYF; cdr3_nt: TGTGCCTGGAGTGTTTATATGAGGACAGGGACCTACGAGCAGTACTTC
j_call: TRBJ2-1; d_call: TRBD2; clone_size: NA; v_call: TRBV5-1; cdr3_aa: CASSRAVAGATKSNEQFF; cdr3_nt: TGCGCCAGCAGCCGAGCGGTAGCGGGGGCCACAAAAAGTAATGAGCAGTTCTTC
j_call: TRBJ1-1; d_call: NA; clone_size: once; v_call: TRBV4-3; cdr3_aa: CASSHQTGKAFF; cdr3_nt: TGCGCCAGCAGCCATCAAACAGGGAAAGCTTTCTTT
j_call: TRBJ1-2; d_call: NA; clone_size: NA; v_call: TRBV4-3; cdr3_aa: CASSPLGGTVTRGYTF; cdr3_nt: TGCGCCAGCAGCCCCTTGGGGGGAACGGTGACCCGTGGCTACACCTTC
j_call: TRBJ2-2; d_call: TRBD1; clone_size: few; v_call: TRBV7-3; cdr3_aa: CASSPRTGTGELFF; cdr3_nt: TGTGCCAGCAGCCCCAGGACAGGGACCGGGGAGCTGTTTTTT
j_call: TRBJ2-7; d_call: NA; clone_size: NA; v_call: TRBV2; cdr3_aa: CASDSRDSIYEQYF; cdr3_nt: TGTGCCAGCGATAGCCGGGACTCAATTTACGAGCAGTACTTC
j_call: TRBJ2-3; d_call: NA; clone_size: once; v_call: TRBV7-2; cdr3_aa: CASQGRASRAGDTQYF; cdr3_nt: TGTGCCAGCCAAGGTCGGGCTAGCAGAGCGGGAGATACGCAGTATTTT
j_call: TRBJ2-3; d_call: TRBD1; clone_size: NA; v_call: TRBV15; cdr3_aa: CATSTGQGATQYF; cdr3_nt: TGTGCCACCAGCACCGGACAGGGGGCTACGCAGTATTTT
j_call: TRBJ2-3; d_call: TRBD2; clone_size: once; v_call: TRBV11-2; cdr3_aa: CASSFGTSGGNSTDTQYF; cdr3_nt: TGTGCCAGCAGCTTCGGGACTAGCGGGGGGAATAGCACAGATACGCAGTATTTT
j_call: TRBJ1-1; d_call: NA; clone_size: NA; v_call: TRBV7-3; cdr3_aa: CASSLNLGRLNAEAFF; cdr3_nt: TGTGCCAGCAGCTTAAATCTAGGCCGATTGAACGCTGAAGCTTTCTTT
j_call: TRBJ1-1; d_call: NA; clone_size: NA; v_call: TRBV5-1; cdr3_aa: CASSVRQSQNTEAFF; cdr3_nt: TGCGCCAGCAGCGTAAGACAGAGCCAGAACACTGAAGCTTTCTTT
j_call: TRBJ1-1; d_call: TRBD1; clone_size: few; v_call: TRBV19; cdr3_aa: CAVGTGGDTEAFF; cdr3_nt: TGTGCCGTGGGGACAGGGGGGGACACTGAAGCTTTCTTT
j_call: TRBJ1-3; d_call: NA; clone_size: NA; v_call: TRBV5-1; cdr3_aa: CASSLMAGTSSGNTIYF; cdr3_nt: TGCGCCAGCAGCTTAATGGCAGGGACATCCTCTGGAAACACCATATATTTT
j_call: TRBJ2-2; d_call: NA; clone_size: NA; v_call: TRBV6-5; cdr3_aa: CASSYLGTGELFF; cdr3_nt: TGTGCCAGCAGTTATCTAGGCACCGGGGAGCTGTTTTTT
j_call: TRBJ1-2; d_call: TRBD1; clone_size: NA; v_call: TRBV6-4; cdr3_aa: CASSEGTGMERANGYTF; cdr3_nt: TGTGCCAGCAGTGAGGGGACAGGGATGGAGCGGGCGAATGGCTACACCTTC
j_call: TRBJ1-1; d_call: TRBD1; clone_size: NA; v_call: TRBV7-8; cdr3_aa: CASSSGDRGATEAFF; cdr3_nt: TGTGCCAGCAGCTCAGGGGACAGGGGGGCCACTGAAGCTTTCTTT
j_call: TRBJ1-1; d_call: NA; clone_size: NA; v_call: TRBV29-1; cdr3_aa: CSVAPGEAFF; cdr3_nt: TGCAGCGTTGCCCCGGGTGAAGCTTTCTTT
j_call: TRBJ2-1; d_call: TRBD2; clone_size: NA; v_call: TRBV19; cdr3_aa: CASETVSGRGNEQFF; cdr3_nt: TGTGCCAGTGAAACTGTTAGCGGGAGGGGGAATGAGCAGTTCTTC
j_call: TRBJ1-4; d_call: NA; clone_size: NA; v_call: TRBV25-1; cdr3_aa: CASRYGLNEKLFF; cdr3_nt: TGTGCCAGCCGGTACGGACTCAATGAAAAACTGTTTTTT
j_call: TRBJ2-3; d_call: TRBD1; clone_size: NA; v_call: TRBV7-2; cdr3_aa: CASSHRQGRGYTDTQYF; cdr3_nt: TGTGCCAGCAGCCACCGACAGGGTAGAGGATACACAGATACGCAGTATTTT
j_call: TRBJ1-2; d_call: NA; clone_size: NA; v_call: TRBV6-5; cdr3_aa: CASGSGNGGYTF; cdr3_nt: TGTGCCAGCGGGTCAGGGAATGGTGGCTACACCTTC
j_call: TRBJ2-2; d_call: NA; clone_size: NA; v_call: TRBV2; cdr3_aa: CASSVQGTGELFF; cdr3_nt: TGTGCCAGCAGTGTCCAGGGAACCGGGGAGCTGTTTTTT
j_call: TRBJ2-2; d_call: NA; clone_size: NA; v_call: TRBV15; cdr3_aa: CATSRDILAEFANTGELFF; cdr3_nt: TGTGCCACCAGCAGAGATATACTAGCCGAGTTCGCGAACACCGGGGAGCTGTTTTTT